Shown below are 12 T cell receptor beta chains from a single sample sequenced in a study of neurological immune-mediated disorders. TCRdb analysed the 5' RACE reads with MiXCR anew, one entry per CDR3 protein. The sample has about 80,000 distinct CDR3 sequences, over 4.5% seen once. Time point specified: longitudinal time-point 2. Sequenced material: PBMCs. The receptors here all came from an older woman with multiple sclerosis.

Many counts were recorded for this clonotype. The chain combines TRBV5-1 with TRBJ2-7; no reliable D call. This CDR3 is 15 amino acids long. Germline lookup yields CDR1 SGHRS and CDR2 YFSETQ. The ends were cut back, 3 bases at V and 0 bases at J, with 13 bases in the middle. CDR3 loop: CASSSNPQASYEQYF. In nucleotides, the CDR3 is TGCGCCAGCAGCTCGAATCCCCAGGCCTCCTACGAGCAGTACTTC.

Many counts were recorded for this clonotype. This chain links TRBV4-1 with TRBJ2-1; the match to TRBD1 covers 8 bases. This CDR3 comprises 17 residues. Germline assignment: CDR1 MGHRA and CDR2 YSYEKL. Trimming cost V 0 bases and J 1 base; bases outside gene matches: 5. The CDR3 bases are TGCGCCAGCAGCCAAGATCGCAGGGGGCATTCCTACAATGAGCAGTTCTTC. Encoded protein: CASSQDRRGHSYNEQFF.

This clonotype was detected ten times or more. This chain connects TRBV20-1 to TRBJ1-1; 8 nucleotides line up with TRBD1. CDR3 length equals 17 residues. Germline trimming cut 2 bases from V and 0 bases from J; bases unmatched to any gene: 11. Germline V gene lookup returns CDR1 DFQATT and CDR2 SNEGSKA (reference sequence). CDR3 region: CSARSRTGLLMNTEAFF. The CDR3 DNA is TGCAGTGCTAGAAGCCGGACAGGGCTTCTTATGAACACTGAAGCTTTCTTT.

A word on this clonotype: A much more abundant neighbour one base away suggests this may be a read error. The V and J genes are TRBV5-1 and TRBJ1-2; tentative D call: TRBD1 (6 bases). This CDR3 comprises 15 residues. The V and J ends lost 5 bases and 4 bases respectively, with 18 bases between them. Germline assignment: CDR1 SGHRS and CDR2 YFSETQ. CDR3 in amino acids: CASRPTGGTPYGYTF. Here the CDR3 DNA reads TGCGCCAGCAGGCCGACAGGTGGAACTCCCTATGGCTACACCTTC. The full variable domain, with the rest looked up from reference TRBV5-1 and TRBJ1-2, is KAGVTQTPRYLIKTRGQQVTLSCSPISGHRSVSWYQQTPGQGLQFLFEYFSETQRNKGNFPGRFSGRQFSNSRSEMNVSTLELGDSALYLCASRPTGGTPYGYTFGSGTRLTVV.

This clonotype is classed as medium-sized. V is TRBV20-1 and J is TRBJ1-2; 8 positions match TRBD1. The CDR3 covers 12 residues. The V gene end was trimmed by 3 bases and the J gene end by 8 bases; junction bases not matched to a gene: 5. CDR1 DFQATT and CDR2 SNEGSKA come from the germline V gene (reference sequence). The CDR3, as DNA: TGCAGTGCTAGGGACAGGGTTCCGGGCTACACCTTC. This sequence encodes CSARDRVPGYTF.

This clonotype was counted at least ten times. The chain employs TRBV3-1 and TRBJ2-7; 7 bases line up with TRBD1. The CDR3 has 15 amino acids. V lost 4 bases and J lost 6; bases outside the gene matches: 12. The germline gives CDR1 LGHDT, CDR2 YNNKEL (reference sequence). The CDR3 DNA reads TGTGCCAGCAGCCCTCCTTCGACAGGGCTCTCCGAGCAGTACTTC. Protein product: CASSPPSTGLSEQYF.

This clonotype was counted at least ten times. As DNA, the CDR3 is TGCGCCAGCAGCCTACCCGGTAGTAGCGGCTACGAGCAGTACTTC. Translation: CASSLPGSSGYEQYF. The chain joins TRBV4-1 to TRBJ2-7; TRBD2 might be the D (6 bases). V was shortened by 4 bases and J by 3 bases, with 16 bases between the two germline ends. Germline CDR1 is MGHRA and CDR2 is YSYEKL. This CDR3 has 15 amino acids.

This clonotype was detected ten times or more. DNA for the CDR3: TGTGCCAGCAGCTTCCCGGGACAGAGCGGGCAGTTCTTC. It translates to CASSFPGQSGQFF. The J gene is TRBJ2-1, the V gene TRBV7-2; 7 nucleotides match TRBD1. The CDR3 consists of 13 residues. Trimming took 3 bases from V and 12 from J; bases not matched to a gene: 8. Germline-derived CDR1 and CDR2 are SGHTA and FQGNSA.

This clonotype was counted at least ten times. The chain employs TRBV27 and TRBJ1-3; 8 bases are a match to TRBD1. With 5 bases clipped from V and 5 bases from J, the junction kept 8 bases outside the gene matches. Germline lookup yields CDR1 MNHEY and CDR2 SMNVEV (reference sequence). The CDR3 totals 15 residues. The CDR3 region has the DNA TGTGCCAGCAGTGAGTGGACAGGGAGTCGAAACACCATATATTTT. This sequence encodes CASSEWTGSRNTIYF.

The sample holds many counts of this clonotype. This sequence joins TRBV3-1 and TRBJ1-6; unclear D gene. Germline V gives CDR1 LGHDT, CDR2 YNNKEL (reference sequence). V lost 0 bases and J lost 3, with 9 bases in between. The CDR3 consists of 16 residues. The CDR3, as DNA: TGTGCCAGCAGCCAAGATGCGGGGAGCTATAATTCACCCCTCCACTTT. Amino acids: CASSQDAGSYNSPLHF.

The J gene is TRBJ2-5, the V gene TRBV20-1; 9 nucleotides agree with TRBD1. Germline assignment: CDR1 DFQATT and CDR2 SNEGSKA (reference sequence). The CDR3 runs 14 residues. The trim removed 1 base at V and 4 bases at J, leaving 4 bases unmatched. CDR3 DNA sequence: TGCAGTGCTAGAGTACAGGGGGCCGGAGAGACCCAGTACTTC. Translated: CSARVQGAGETQYF.

This clonotype appeared a few times. The CDR3 sequence is CASSRLLRTSGGRDTQYF. Here the CDR3 DNA reads TGTGCCAGCAGCCGCTTACTCCGGACTAGCGGGGGCAGGGATACGCAGTATTTT. The chain joins TRBV3-1 to TRBJ2-3, with 13 bases lining up with TRBD2. Germline CDR1 is LGHDT and CDR2 is YNNKEL (reference sequence). CDR3 length equals 18 residues. V lost 4 bases to trimming and J lost 6 bases; unmatched junction nucleotides: 13.